Here is one T cell receptor (beta chain) with its context. What it recognizes is unknown. This sample was taken from a study of immune evolution from preneoplasia to lung adenocarcinoma. CDR1 MRHNA and CDR2 SNTAGT come from the germline V gene. CDR3 length: 15 amino acids. Between the trimmed V and J ends, which lost 3 bases and 10 bases, there was a span of 19 bases. Study observations and caveats: Normal lung had the highest top T cell clone frequencies.

Produced via immunoSEQ multiplex PCR; TCRdb's table is partial and in-frame only. This table has roughly 6,700 clones, 84% appearing once. Material for sequencing was FFPE lung adenocarcinoma in situ tissue. This sequence originates from an older donor with lung adenocarcinoma. V is TRBV6-4 and J is TRBJ2-1; maybe TRBD2 (6 bases). The CDR3 region has the DNA TGTGCCAGCAGTGAGGAGGTAGCGGCTGCAGGAGAGCAGTTCTTC. This gives the protein CASSEEVAAAGEQFF.